What follows are 12 T cell receptor beta chains derived from one specimen sequenced in a study of T cell responses to AZD1222 COVID-19 vaccine. The table came from immunoSEQ multiplex PCR; TCRdb's copy has only in-frame clones and leaves some out. The sample lists 140,000 or so clones; about 91% were seen once. The sample was peripheral blood, taken on day 0 of AZD1222 vaccination. These receptors all come from an adult in good health.

This CDR3 is CAWSQGINQPQHF. CDR3 bases: TGTGCCTGGAGTCAAGGTATCAATCAGCCCCAGCATTTT. The chain recombines TRBV30 with TRBJ1-5; D remains unclear. V was trimmed by 2 bases and J by 3 bases, leaving 8 bases between them. Looked up from germline, CDR1 is GTSNPN and CDR2 is SVGIG (reference sequence). This CDR3 has 13 residues.

V gene TRBV10-1 combines with J gene TRBJ1-1, with D perhaps matching TRBD1 (6 bases). This CDR3 has 16 amino acids. The V gene lost 9 bases and the J gene lost 6 bases, with 26 bases spanning the gap. Germline-derived CDR1 and CDR2 are WNHNN and SYGVQD (reference sequence). The CDR3 DNA is TGCGCCAGGGGGGCGGCCCGAGCTTTTGGGGCGCCTGAAGCTTTCTTT. Translation gives CARGAARAFGAPEAFF.

The rearrangement links TRBV10-3 to TRBJ1-1, with a tentative D call TRBD1 (5 bases). The V end was cut by 5 bases, the J end by 3 bases, with 16 bases between. In germline, CDR1 is ENHRY, CDR2 SYGVKD. The CDR3 runs 15 residues. The CDR3 nucleotides read TGTGCCATCAGTCGCAACACGGGGGTGGACACTGAAGCTTTCTTT. It yields the protein CAISRNTGVDTEAFF.

This chain links TRBV5-1 with TRBJ2-5; D call uncertain. V was trimmed by 3 bases and J by 3 bases, leaving 3 bases between them. This CDR3 spans 11 amino acids. The V gene's germline CDR1 is SGHRS and CDR2 YFSETQ. CDR3 DNA: TGCGCCAGCAGCTGGGAAGAGACCCAGTACTTC. It codes for CASSWEETQYF.

The chain carries TRBV6-2 or TRBV6-3 and TRBJ1-1, with D uncertain. CDR1 and CDR2 from the germline V gene are MNHEY and SVGEGT. This CDR3 has 14 amino acids. V lost 2 bases and J 0 bases, leaving 7 bases between the germline ends. CDR3: CASSYPHLNTEAFF. CDR3 in DNA: TGTGCCAGCAGTTACCCCCACTTGAACACTGAAGCTTTCTTT.

The chain has TRBV5-6 and TRBJ1-1; unclear D gene. The V gene lost 0 bases and the J gene lost 1 base, with 4 bases spanning the gap. The V gene's germline CDR1 is SGHDT and CDR2 YYEEEE. The CDR3 covers 13 residues. In DNA, the CDR3 is TGTGCCAGCAGCTTGGCTGAGAACACTGAAGCTTTCTTT. Protein sequence: CASSLAENTEAFF.

This chain uses TRBV10-3 with TRBJ2-7; 9 nucleotides match TRBD1. The CDR3 consists of 13 residues. Losses at the gene ends were 8 bases for V and 4 bases for J; bases not matched to a gene: 6. Germline V gene lookup returns CDR1 ENHRY and CDR2 SYGVKD. CDR3 DNA sequence: TGTGCCATCGGGTCGGGACAGGGTTACGAGCAGTACTTC. It yields the protein CAIGSGQGYEQYF.

The genes are TRBV9 and TRBJ2-1; unclear D gene. This CDR3 region has 15 residues. Germline lookup yields CDR1 SGDLS and CDR2 YYNGEE. Trimming removed 0 bases from V and 3 bases from J, with 10 bases in between. The CDR3 is CASSVDMAGYNEQFF. In nucleotides, the CDR3 is TGTGCCAGCAGCGTAGATATGGCAGGCTACAATGAGCAGTTCTTC.

This clone was detected only a few times. The chain links TRBV6-5 to TRBJ1-6, with D possibly TRBD1 on 6 matching bases. The CDR3 spans 14 residues. Trimming took off 8 bases at V and 7 bases at J, with 15 bases between the two ends. The germline V gene encodes CDR1 MNHEY and CDR2 SVGAGI. CDR3 DNA sequence: TGTGCCAGCGGGAACAGGGCGGGGAATTCACCCCTCCACTTT. It specifies CASGNRAGNSPLHF.

This clone was observed once. The genes are TRBV28 and TRBJ1-2; D is unresolved. The CDR3 totals 11 residues. Per the germline V gene, CDR1 is MDHEN and CDR2 is SYDVKM. Between the trimmed V and J ends, which lost 7 bases and 3 bases, there was a span of 6 bases. The CDR3 bases are TGTGCCAGCAACCAGTACTATGGCTACACCTTC. Its protein is CASNQYYGYTF.

This sequence joins TRBV9 and TRBJ1-2; perhaps TRBD1 as D (5 bases). V lost 0 bases, J lost 8 bases, and 17 bases lay in between. Germline CDR1 SGDLS, CDR2 YYNGEE. This CDR3 is 15 amino acids long. CDR3: CASSVGLSGDGGYTF. The CDR3 nucleotides are TGTGCCAGCAGCGTAGGTCTAAGTGGGGACGGCGGCTACACCTTC.

This chain joins TRBV28 and TRBJ1-4; 7 nucleotides line up with TRBD1. After removal of 5 bases from V and 5 bases from J, the junction contained 8 bases not matched to a gene. The germline V gene encodes CDR1 MDHEN and CDR2 SYDVKM. The CDR3 runs to 15 residues. CDR3 coding DNA: TGTGCCAGCAGTAAGGGGGCCACACTCAATGAAAAACTGTTTTTT. It specifies CASSKGATLNEKLFF.